The 15 T cell receptor beta chains presented below share a single source sample, sequenced in a study of response to subunit inactivated influenza vaccine. TCRdb ran MiXCR on the RT-PCR reads and lists one entry per CDR3 protein. The sample lists about 500,000 distinct CDR3 sequences, about 17% occurring once. The sequenced sample was CD4+ T cells sorted from PBMCs, obtained less than 25 months after vaccination. These receptors were collected from a man aged 50 to 75 who received an inactivated influenza vaccine.

This clonotype was detected a few times. The chain carries TRBV5-1 and TRBJ2-5; D perhaps matches TRBD2 (6 bases). Trimming cost V 5 bases and J 5 bases, with 16 bases left between them. Germline V gene sequence: CDR1 SGHRS, CDR2 YFSETQ. This CDR3 has 14 amino acids. This CDR3 reads CASSPGGARETQYF. In DNA form, the CDR3 reads TGCGCCAGCAGTCCCGGCGGGGCCAGGGAGACCCAGTACTTC.

This chain links TRBV4-3 with TRBJ1-5, with D possibly TRBD1 on 5 matching bases. Germline values: CDR1 LGHNA, CDR2 YSLEER. CDR3 length equals 19 residues. V was shortened by 0 bases and J by 3 bases, with 21 bases between the two germline ends. The CDR3 DNA reads TGCGCCAGCAGCCAAGATATTTGGGGCGGCGGGTCCCACAATCAGCCCCAGCATTTT. This encodes CASSQDIWGGGSHNQPQHF.

This chain joins TRBV7-2 and TRBJ2-1; D might be TRBD1 or TRBD2, each matching 5 bases. Germline V lookup: CDR1 SGHTA, CDR2 FQGNSA. The CDR3 is made up of 14 amino acids. The V and J ends lost 5 bases and 9 bases respectively, with 17 bases between them. The CDR3 DNA sequence: TGTGCCAGCAGCCCCACAGGCGGAGGTGGTGAGCAGTTCTTC. Encoded protein: CASSPTGGGGEQFF. Full variable domain (missing parts from reference TRBV7-2 and TRBJ2-1): GAGVSQSPSNKVTEKGKDVELRCDPISGHTALYWYRQSLGQGLEFLIYFQGNSAPDKSGLPSDRFSAERTGGSVSTLTIQRTQQEDSAVYLCASSPTGGGGEQFFGPGTRLTVL.

There are many counts of this clonotype. The chain is built from TRBV3-1 and TRBJ2-7, with D unresolved. V lost 1 base and J lost 0, with 10 bases in between. The CDR3 is made up of 15 amino acids. Germline loops: CDR1 LGHDT, CDR2 YNNKEL (reference sequence). CDR3: CASSQVRLNSYEQYF. In DNA, the CDR3 is TGTGCCAGCAGCCAAGTGCGGCTGAACTCCTACGAGCAGTACTTC.

This clonotype was seen only a few times. The chain has TRBV3-1 and TRBJ2-7; 8 bases agree with TRBD2. The germline gives CDR1 LGHDT, CDR2 YNNKEL (reference sequence). This CDR3 comprises 12 residues. The V and J ends lost 3 bases and 6 bases, in that order; junction bases with no gene match: 1. CDR3 region: CASSHSGSEQYF. CDR3 nucleotide sequence: TGTGCCAGCAGCCACAGCGGGAGCGAGCAGTACTTC.

This clonotype was picked up a small number of times. The chain joins TRBV7-2 to TRBJ2-7, with a possible D match to TRBD2 (6 bases). V was shortened by 5 bases and J by 7 bases, with 15 bases between the two germline ends. CDR1 and CDR2 (germline): SGHTA, FQGNSA. CDR3 length equals 13 residues. The CDR3 protein is CASSTGPGVEQYF. The CDR3 DNA is TGTGCCAGCAGCACTGGACCGGGGGTGGAGCAGTACTTC.

The genes are TRBV4-2 and TRBJ2-3; 7 nucleotides align to TRBD1. This CDR3 is built from 17 residues. The ends lost 3 bases at V and 0 bases at J; junction bases unmatched: 9. The germline V gene encodes CDR1 LGHNA and CDR2 YNFKEQ. CDR3 DNA: TGTGCCAGCAGCCATTGGGGACAGAAAGCTAGCACAGATACGCAGTATTTT. Amino acids: CASSHWGQKASTDTQYF.

This clonotype showed up just a few times. The chain uses TRBV7-2 and TRBJ1-6; D ambiguous. Germline CDR1 reads SGHTA; CDR2 reads FQGNSA. There are 19 residues in the CDR3. V was clipped by 0 bases and J by 1 base, with 16 bases between them. The CDR3 region is CASSLARVASGSYNSPLHF. In nucleotides, the CDR3 is TGTGCCAGCAGCTTAGCCCGTGTCGCTTCTGGGTCCTATAATTCACCCCTCCACTTT.

This clonotype was recorded a few times. The rearrangement links TRBV7-9 to TRBJ2-5, with a tentative D call TRBD2 (5 bases). V was clipped by 1 base and J by 7 bases, with 16 bases between them. The CDR3 covers 15 residues. In germline, CDR1 is SEHNR, CDR2 FQNEAQ (reference sequence). DNA of the CDR3: TGTGCCAGCAGCTTAGGATCTAGCCGCTCTTGGACCCAGTACTTC. The encoded protein is CASSLGSSRSWTQYF.

This clonotype was counted ten times or more. The V gene is TRBV11-1, the J gene TRBJ2-2; D is possibly TRBD2 (6 bases). The V gene's germline CDR1 is SGHAT and CDR2 FQDESV (reference sequence). CDR3 length: 17 residues. The ends were cut back, 5 bases at V and 7 bases at J, with 23 bases in the middle. The CDR3 loop reads CASSQNSGTLRGGELFF. In DNA form, the CDR3 reads TGTGCCAGCAGCCAAAACTCCGGGACTCTCCGTGGCGGGGAGCTGTTTTTT.

The chain links TRBV20-1 to TRBJ2-7; D unclear. The germline V gene has CDR1 DFQATT and CDR2 SNEGSKA (reference sequence). This CDR3 contains 14 residues. Trimming shortened V by 0 bases and J by 1 base, and 10 bases separated the two germline ends. CDR3 in DNA: TGCAGTGCTAGAGATTCGGCAAGATCCTACGAGCAGTACTTC. It specifies CSARDSARSYEQYF.

This clonotype was recorded a few times. As DNA, the CDR3 is TGCAGCGTGTTTACTTCGAGCTCCTACAATGAGCAGTTCTTC. Residues: CSVFTSSSYNEQFF. This chain uses TRBV29-1 with TRBJ2-1; D gene ambiguous. The V end was cut by 6 bases, the J end by 0 bases, with 12 bases between. The CDR3 has 14 amino acids. CDR1 SQVTM and CDR2 ANQGSEA come from the germline V gene.

The chain has TRBV11-2 and TRBJ1-4, with D perhaps matching TRBD1 (6 bases). Germline CDR1 is SGHAT and CDR2 is FQNNGV. The CDR3 totals 14 residues. Trimming stripped 4 bases from V and 4 bases from J, with 10 bases between. The CDR3 DNA is TGTGCCAGCAGCTCGGGGGGCCTTAATGAAAAACTGTTTTTT. This encodes CASSSGGLNEKLFF.

This chain joins TRBV10-3 and TRBJ1-1; 8 bases line up with TRBD1. V gave up 0 bases and J gave up 4 bases; unmatched junction bases: 1. In germline, CDR1 is ENHRY, CDR2 SYGVKD. The CDR3 contains 14 residues. As DNA, the CDR3 is TGTGCCATCAGTGAGTCGACAGGGGCCACTGAAGCTTTCTTT. It encodes CAISESTGATEAFF.

This clonotype was seen more than once but under ten times. The chain carries TRBV18 and TRBJ1-5, with 7 bases lining up with TRBD1. The CDR3 has 17 residues. Losses at the gene ends were 6 bases for V and 4 bases for J; bases not matched to a gene: 15. The germline gives CDR1 KGHSH, CDR2 LQKENI. The CDR3 DNA sequence: TGTGCCAGCTCGCCAGGTAGCGGGACAGTCCTTAATCAGCCCCAGCATTTT. As protein: CASSPGSGTVLNQPQHF.